This is a list of T cell receptor beta chains from one sample in a study of beta chain features in type 1 diabetes. Some clones are missing from TCRdb's copy, which holds only in-frame ones; the method was immunoSEQ multiplex PCR. The table has 300,000 to 400,000 clones, 11% seen once. The material sequenced was naive CD4+ T cells from blood. The receptors come from a woman younger than 45 in good health. The conserved cysteine and the conserved F or W are not part of the CDR3 here. Fields, in order: V gene, J gene, CDR3 protein.

TRBV5-4	TRBJ2-5	ASSIATQETQY
TRBV5-1	TRBJ2-5	ASSFPPSGILETQY
TRBV5-1	TRBJ2-7	ASSLSRDILYEQY
TRBV10-3	TRBJ2-1	AINGQGNNEQF
TRBV14	TRBJ2-1	ASSHMGLPNNEQF
TRBV9	TRBJ2-3	ASSVNSLATGVSTDTQY
TRBV2	TRBJ2-1	ASTSQGPRYNEQF
TRBV15	TRBJ2-5	ATSRGEKTQY
TRBV6-5	TRBJ2-1	ASSPDRAGEQF
TRBV9	TRBJ2-1	ASSVLAGEGNNEQF
TRBV9	TRBJ1-2	ASSVNLETNYGYT
TRBV10-3	TRBJ2-3	AIEFTDTQY
TRBV7-2	TRBJ1-5	ASSPQGSNQPQH
TRBV14	TRBJ2-7	ASSQVSGAGGLVEQY
TRBV25-1	TRBJ2-3	ASSESFSGSGLDTQY
TRBV14	TRBJ2-3	ASSQDGGLSTDTQY
TRBV29-1	TRBJ2-1	SVEWGDNEQF
TRBV13	TRBJ2-1	ASSLGGSGRAYNEQF
TRBV5-4	TRBJ2-7	ASSLAGGSRNQQY
TRBV6-6	TRBJ1-5	ASSYTGEGQPQH
TRBV14	TRBJ2-7	ASSPFGRGNDEQY
TRBV28	TRBJ1-5	ASSGTEWDQPQH
TRBV7-6	TRBJ2-2	ASSLGQGMATGELF
TRBV6-5	TRBJ1-2	ASSYRGYDYGYT
TRBV15	TRBJ2-3	ATSRVPPDTQY
TRBV7-2	TRBJ1-2	ASSPHREGGYGYT
TRBV7-2	TRBJ1-4	ASSQTGQGPNEKLF
TRBV15	TRBJ2-1	ATSRDYGDEQF
TRBV18	TRBJ2-7	ASSPPGINEQY
TRBV7-2	TRBJ2-7	ASSLTAASEQY
TRBV4-2	TRBJ2-2	ASRERGGTNTGELF
TRBV4-2	TRBJ2-3	ASSQGTGGRGDTQY
TRBV18	TRBJ1-1	ASRRRGDTEAF
TRBV29-1	TRBJ2-1	SVLGLAGDSEQF
TRBV10-3	TRBJ2-7	AISEAATEQY
TRBV2	TRBJ1-5	ASRPTGLGNQPQH
TRBV4-3	TRBJ2-3	ASSQADTQY